This entry is about one TCR beta chain. These data come from a study of blood T cell repertoires in COVID-19. Study context: There were acute and convalescent COVID-19 samples, and they came from the United States, Italy and Spain. Sample material is recorded as cDNA or gDNA derived from T cells, B-cell-depleted T cells, or PBMCs.

Original handling: Estimates of nucleated cell counts were drawn from the amplification of reference gene primers. Measured with immunoSEQ multiplex PCR; TCRdb has only the in-frame clones, and not every one. V, J and clone size were drawn from that table, and D and trimming were deduced from the DNA. The sample includes 130,000 to 150,000 clones, approximately 87% of them seen just once. With 4 bases removed from V and 6 bases from J, the gap between germline ends came to 5 bases. The CDR3 extends over 11 amino acids. Per the germline V gene, CDR1 is SGHAT and CDR2 is FQDESV (reference sequence). The rearrangement links TRBV11-1 to TRBJ2-3; D unclear. This receptor was taken from a woman between 45 and 60 years old with active or convalescent COVID-19. Sample: peripheral blood. CDR3 bases: TGTGCCAGCAGCTCGGGTGATACGCAGTATTTT. This sequence encodes CASSSGDTQYF. Full variable domain (outside the CDR3, taken from reference TRBV11-1 and TRBJ2-3): EAEVAQSPRYKITEKSQAVAFWCDPISGHATLYWYRQILGQGPELLVQFQDESVVDDSQLPKDRFSAERLKGVDSTLKIQPAELGDSAMYLCASSSGDTQYFGPGTRLTVL.